This T cell receptor (beta chain) was identified in a study of blood T cell repertoires in COVID-19. Assay used: immunoSEQ multiplex PCR; TCRdb lists only in-frame clones, some missing. The data show about 140,000 clones, with 60% to 80% seen just once and 2.5% to 3% held by the top ten. Looked up from germline, CDR1 is MNHEY and CDR2 is SVGAGI. This CDR3 is 15 amino acids long. V lost 7 bases to trimming and J lost 5 bases, with 19 bases between them. The TCR sequence derives from a woman in her forties or fifties who had recovered from COVID-19. Sequenced sample: PBMCs or T cells enriched from blood (not recorded which). The chain combines TRBV6-5 with TRBJ2-3, with no clear D. The DNA for the CDR3 is TGTGCCAGCACTCCGGGTGGAGTTGTGTTAGATACGCAGTATTTT. This codes for CASTPGGVVLDTQYF.